These 9 T cell receptor beta chains were sequenced from one sample in a study of T-cell memory formation after mild COVID-19. One entry per CDR3 protein, called by TCRdb with MiXCR from the 5' RACE reads. The sample lists 180,000 or so distinct CDR3 sequences, roughly 11% occurring once. The source material was PBMCs or a T cell subset sorted from them (not recorded which). These receptors were taken from a man aged 18 to 29 who had mild COVID-19 (a few samples of this study predate the infection). Cell type and time point are not known.

Only a few counts were recorded for this clonotype. This chain connects TRBV6-5 to TRBJ2-3; 12 nucleotides match TRBD2. From germline, CDR1 is MNHEY and CDR2 SVGAGI. The CDR3 is 15 residues long. After removal of 6 bases from V and 8 bases from J, the junction contained 9 bases not matched to a gene. CDR3 DNA: TGTGCCAGCAGGGGACTAGCGGGCCGTTATGGTACGCAGTATTTT. Translated, it gives CASRGLAGRYGTQYF.

The J gene is TRBJ1-5, the V gene TRBV12-3 or TRBV12-4, with 7 bases that match TRBD1. V was clipped by 6 bases and J by 5 bases; unmatched bases: 10. The CDR3 totals 15 residues. The CDR3 bases are TGTGCCAGCAGGGAGATGACAGGGACCGATCAGCCCCAGCATTTT. Protein sequence: CASREMTGTDQPQHF.

The chain joins TRBV5-1 to TRBJ2-7; no reliable D call. V lost 0 bases and J 6 bases, leaving 10 bases between the germline ends. CDR3 size: 13 residues. Germline CDR1 SGHRS, CDR2 YFSETQ. CDR3 sequence: CASSLEVQTEQYF. The CDR3, as DNA: TGCGCCAGCAGCTTGGAAGTCCAGACCGAGCAGTACTTC.

This clonotype appeared many times. The CDR3 sequence is CSASFRQGREKLFF. The CDR3 region has the DNA TGCAGTGCTAGCTTTCGGCAGGGACGGGAAAAACTGTTTTTT. V is TRBV20-1 and J is TRBJ1-4; possible D gene TRBD1, 5 bases. This CDR3 region has 14 residues. V lost 3 bases and J 8 bases, leaving 16 bases between the germline ends. Germline V gene sequence: CDR1 DFQATT, CDR2 SNEGSKA (reference sequence).

This rearrangement joins TRBV19 to TRBJ1-1; 7 positions agree with TRBD1. Germline lookup yields CDR1 LNHDA and CDR2 SQIVND (reference sequence). The CDR3 spans 17 residues. With V trimmed by 5 bases and J by 1 base, 13 bases remained unmatched. This CDR3 is CASSHGGFDRANTEAFF. CDR3 bases: TGTGCCAGTAGTCACGGAGGGTTCGACAGGGCGAACACTGAAGCTTTCTTT. Based on the CDR3 plus reference TRBV19 and TRBJ1-1, the full variable domain is DGGITQSPKYLFRKEGQNVTLSCEQNLNHDAMYWYRQDPGQGLRLIYYSQIVNDFQKGDIAEGYSVSREKKESFPLTVTSAQKNPTAFYLCASSHGGFDRANTEAFFGQGTRLTVV.

This clonotype was recorded a few times. The gene calls are TRBV5-1 and TRBJ2-1; D not resolved. The CDR3 runs 13 residues. CDR1 and CDR2 from the germline V gene are SGHRS and YFSETQ. V lost 3 bases and J 7 bases, leaving 11 bases between the germline ends. This CDR3 is CASSSRSDNEQFF. CDR3 nucleotide sequence: TGCGCCAGCAGCTCCAGATCAGATAATGAGCAGTTCTTC. Full variable domain (missing parts from reference TRBV5-1 and TRBJ2-1): KAGVTQTPRYLIKTRGQQVTLSCSPISGHRSVSWYQQTPGQGLQFLFEYFSETQRNKGNFPGRFSGRQFSNSRSEMNVSTLELGDSALYLCASSSRSDNEQFFGPGTRLTVL.

This chain uses TRBV7-9 with TRBJ1-2; no clear D gene. The germline V gene has CDR1 SEHNR and CDR2 FQNEAQ (reference sequence). Trimming cost V 4 bases and J 0 bases, with 12 bases left between them. The CDR3 length is 15 residues. The CDR3 is CASSSAALANYGYTF. The CDR3 DNA sequence: TGTGCCAGCAGCTCGGCGGCTTTAGCTAACTATGGCTACACCTTC. Full variable domain (missing parts from reference TRBV7-9 and TRBJ1-2): DTGVSQNPRHKITKRGQNVTFRCDPISEHNRLYWYRQTLGQGPEFLTYFQNEAQLEKSRLLSDRFSAERPKGSFSTLEIQRTEQGDSAMYLCASSSAALANYGYTFGSGTRLTVV.

This chain uses TRBV2 with TRBJ2-3, with D perhaps TRBD1 (5 bases). There are 15 residues in the CDR3. Deletions cut 3 bases from V and 0 bases from J, with 10 bases between. Germline CDR1 reads SNHLY; CDR2 reads FYNNEI. The DNA for the CDR3 is TGTGCCAGCAGTGATGTCCGACAGAGCACAGATACGCAGTATTTT. Translating it yields CASSDVRQSTDTQYF.

This clonotype was recorded a few times. This CDR3 is missing its conserved last phenylalanine or tryptophan, likely due to a read error. No DNA is shown, since the ends of the CDR3 on it are uncertain; the CDR3 is the one TCRdb lists. This sequence joins TRBV7-2 and TRBJ1-2; TRBD1 is taken as the D call from the table, unchecked against the DNA. From its first to its last residue, the CDR3 has 12 amino acids. The germline V gene encodes CDR1 SGHTA and CDR2 FQGNSA. CDR3 protein: CASSYTRTGVNL.